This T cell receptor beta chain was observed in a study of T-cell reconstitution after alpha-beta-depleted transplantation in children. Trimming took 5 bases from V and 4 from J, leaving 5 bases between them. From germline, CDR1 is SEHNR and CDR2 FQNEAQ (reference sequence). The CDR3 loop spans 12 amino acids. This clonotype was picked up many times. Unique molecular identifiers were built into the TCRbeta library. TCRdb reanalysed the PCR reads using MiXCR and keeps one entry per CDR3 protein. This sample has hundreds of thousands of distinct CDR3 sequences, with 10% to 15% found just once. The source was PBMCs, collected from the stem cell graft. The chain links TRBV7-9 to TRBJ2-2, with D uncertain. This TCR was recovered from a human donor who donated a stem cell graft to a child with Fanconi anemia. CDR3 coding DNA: TGTGCCAGCAGCCCCCGCACCGGGGAGCTGTTTTTT. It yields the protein CASSPRTGELFF.